These 4 T cell receptor beta chains were sequenced from one sample in a study of neurological immune-mediated disorders. TCRdb analysed the 5' RACE reads with MiXCR anew, one entry per CDR3 protein. The table has about 59,000 distinct CDR3 sequences, 10% to 15% seen once. The specimen was PBMCs. The receptors were sampled from a woman aged 55-69 years with HTLV-1-associated myelopathy (HAM/TSP).

The chain carries TRBV18 and TRBJ1-5; no clear D gene. Germline V CDR1 and CDR2: KGHSH, LQKENI. The CDR3 spans 14 residues. Trimming cost V 5 bases and J 7 bases, with 15 bases left between them. Here the CDR3 reads CASSTRGGEQPQHF. The CDR3 DNA reads as TGTGCCAGCTCAACGCGGGGTGGAGAACAGCCCCAGCATTTT. Using reference TRBV18 and TRBJ1-5 for the parts outside the CDR3, the full variable domain is NAGVMQNPRHLVRRRGQEARLRCSPMKGHSHVYWYRQLPEEGLKFMVYLQKENIIDESGMPKERFSAEFPKEGPSILRIQQVVRGDSAAYFCASSTRGGEQPQHFGDGTRLSIL.

This clonotype was observed many times. A read error may account for a junction end that differs from germline. The CDR3 nucleotides read TGTGCTAGCAGCTTAGCAGATGGAAACACCATATATTTT. This encodes CASSLADGNTIYF. The rearrangement uses TRBV7-7 and TRBJ1-3; no definite D call. Germline V CDR1 and CDR2: SSHAT, FNYEAQ (reference sequence). This CDR3 is 13 amino acids long. Based on the CDR3 plus reference TRBV7-7 and TRBJ1-3, the full variable domain is GAGVSQSPRYKVTKRGQDVTLRCDPISSHATLYWYQQALGQGPEFLTYFNYEAQPDKSGLPSDRFSAERPEGSISTLTIQRTEQRDSAMYRCASSLADGNTIYFGEGSWLTVV.

This clonotype was observed a few times. The junction departs from germline at one end; a sequencing error may be responsible. The rearrangement joins TRBV5-1 to TRBJ2-5; the D is unclear. The CDR3 sequence is 15 residues long. The germline gives CDR1 SGHRS, CDR2 YFSETQ. CDR3 nucleotide sequence: TGCACCAGCAGCTTGGGTCAGGCGCGGCAAGAGACCCAGTACTTC. Translating it yields CTSSLGQARQETQYF.

In this sample, this clonotype turned up many times. V gene TRBV7-9 combines with J gene TRBJ2-1; 8 bases line up with TRBD2. CDR3 length: 16 residues. The junction had 5 bases not matched to a gene; V was cut back by 0 bases and J by 4 bases. Germline V gene lookup returns CDR1 SEHNR and CDR2 FQNEAQ (reference sequence). The CDR3: CASSLASGGGYNEQFF. CDR3 nucleotides: TGTGCCAGCAGCTTAGCTTCCGGGGGGGGATACAATGAGCAGTTCTTC.